This T cell receptor (beta chain) was captured by sequencing in a study of blood T cell repertoires in COVID-19. Clones were read by immunoSEQ multiplex PCR, and TCRdb kept only the in-frame ones, dropping some. The repertoire holds roughly 84,000 clones, roughly 78% seen once, with more than 35% in the top ten. Germline CDR1 SGHRS, CDR2 YFSETQ. The CDR3 is 15 residues long. After removal of 0 bases from V and 0 bases from J, the junction contained 2 bases not matched to a gene. The source of this sequence is a man aged 55 to 70 with COVID-19, enrolled during active disease. The sequencing input was peripheral blood. The chain employs TRBV5-1 and TRBJ1-2; 7 bases agree with TRBD1. CDR3 in DNA: TGCGCCAGCAGCTTGGGGGGGACAGCTAACTATGGCTACACCTTC. Protein product: CASSLGGTANYGYTF.